The source of this T cell receptor (beta chain) is a study of blood T cell repertoires in COVID-19. About the study: Acute and convalescent COVID-19 specimens originated in the United States, Italy and Spain.

Trimming removed 2 bases from V and 3 bases from J; junction bases left unmatched: 3. CDR3 size: 13 residues. The V gene's germline CDR1 is GTSNPN and CDR2 SVGIG (reference sequence). TCRdb keeps only in-frame clones here, not all; method: immunoSEQ multiplex PCR. The sample carries fewer than 250,000 clones, 88% recorded once. The J gene is TRBJ2-7, the V gene TRBV30; 8 positions agree with TRBD1. The material sequenced was peripheral blood. The receptor comes from a human donor in a cohort sampled during active COVID-19. This CDR3 is CAWSLQGGYEQYF. The CDR3 DNA is TGTGCCTGGAGTTTACAGGGGGGCTACGAGCAGTACTTC.